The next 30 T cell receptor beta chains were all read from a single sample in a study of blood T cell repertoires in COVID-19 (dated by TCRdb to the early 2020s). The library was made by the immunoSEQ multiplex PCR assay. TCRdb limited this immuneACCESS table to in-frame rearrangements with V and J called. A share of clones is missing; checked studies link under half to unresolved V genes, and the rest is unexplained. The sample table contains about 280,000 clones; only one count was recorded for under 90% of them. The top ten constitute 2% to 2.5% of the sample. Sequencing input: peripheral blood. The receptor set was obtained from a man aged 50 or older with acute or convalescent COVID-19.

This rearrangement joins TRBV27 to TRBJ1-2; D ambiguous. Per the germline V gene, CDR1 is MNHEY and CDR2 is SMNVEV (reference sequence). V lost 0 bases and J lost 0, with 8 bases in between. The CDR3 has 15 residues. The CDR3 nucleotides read TGTGCCAGCAGTTTATCTCCAGTGGCTAACTATGGCTACACCTTC. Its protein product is CASSLSPVANYGYTF.

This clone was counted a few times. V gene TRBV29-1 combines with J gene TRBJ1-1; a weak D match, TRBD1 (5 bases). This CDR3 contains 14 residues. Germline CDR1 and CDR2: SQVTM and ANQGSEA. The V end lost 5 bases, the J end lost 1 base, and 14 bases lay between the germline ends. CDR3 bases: TGCAGCGTTCTCCCACAGGCACAGAACACTGAAGCTTTCTTT. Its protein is CSVLPQAQNTEAFF.

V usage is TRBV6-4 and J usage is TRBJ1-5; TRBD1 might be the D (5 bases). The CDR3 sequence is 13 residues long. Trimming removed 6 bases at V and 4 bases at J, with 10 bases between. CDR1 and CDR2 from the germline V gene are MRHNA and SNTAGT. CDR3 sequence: CASSLDRNQPQHF. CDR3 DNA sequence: TGTGCCAGCAGCCTTGACAGAAATCAGCCCCAGCATTTT.

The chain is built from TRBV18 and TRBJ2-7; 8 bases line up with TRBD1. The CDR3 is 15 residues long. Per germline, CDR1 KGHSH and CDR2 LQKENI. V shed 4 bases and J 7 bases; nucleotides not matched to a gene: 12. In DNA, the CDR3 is TGTGCCAGCTCACGATCAGGGGGCGCTACGCGGGAGCAGTACTTC. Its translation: CASSRSGGATREQYF. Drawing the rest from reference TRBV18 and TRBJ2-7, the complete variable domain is NAGVMQNPRHLVRRRGQEARLRCSPMKGHSHVYWYRQLPEEGLKFMVYLQKENIIDESGMPKERFSAEFPKEGPSILRIQQVVRGDSAAYFCASSRSGGATREQYFGPGTRLTVT.

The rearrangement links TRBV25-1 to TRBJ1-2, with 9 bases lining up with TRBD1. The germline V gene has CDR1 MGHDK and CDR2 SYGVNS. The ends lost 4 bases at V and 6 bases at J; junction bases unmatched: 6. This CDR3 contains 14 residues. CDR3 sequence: CASSATGGPDGYTF. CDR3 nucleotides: TGTGCCAGCAGTGCCACAGGGGGCCCTGATGGCTACACCTTC.

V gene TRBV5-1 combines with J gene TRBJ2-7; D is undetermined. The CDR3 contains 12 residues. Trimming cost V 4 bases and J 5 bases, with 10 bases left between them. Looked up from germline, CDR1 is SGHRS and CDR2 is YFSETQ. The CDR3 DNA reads TGCGCCAGCAGCCTAGACCGGCACGAGCAGTACTTC. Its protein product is CASSLDRHEQYF.

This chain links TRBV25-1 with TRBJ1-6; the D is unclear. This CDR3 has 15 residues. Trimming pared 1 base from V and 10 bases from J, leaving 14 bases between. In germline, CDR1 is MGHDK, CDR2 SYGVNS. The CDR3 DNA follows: TGTGCCAGCAGTGAATCGAGGGTCCGTTGGTCACCCCTCCACTTT. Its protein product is CASSESRVRWSPLHF.

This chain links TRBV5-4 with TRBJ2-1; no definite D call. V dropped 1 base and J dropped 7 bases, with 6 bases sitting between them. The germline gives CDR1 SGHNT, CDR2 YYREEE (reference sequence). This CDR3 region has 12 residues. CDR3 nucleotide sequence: TGTGCCAGCAGCTTGTTCAGGAATGAGCAGTTCTTC. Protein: CASSLFRNEQFF.

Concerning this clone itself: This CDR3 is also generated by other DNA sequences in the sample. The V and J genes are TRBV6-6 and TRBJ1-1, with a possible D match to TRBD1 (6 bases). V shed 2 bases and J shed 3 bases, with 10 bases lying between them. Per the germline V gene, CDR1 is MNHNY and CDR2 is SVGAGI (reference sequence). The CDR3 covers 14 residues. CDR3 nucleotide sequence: TGTGCCAGCAGTTACGGGGGCTCAGACACTGAAGCTTTCTTT. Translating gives CASSYGGSDTEAFF.

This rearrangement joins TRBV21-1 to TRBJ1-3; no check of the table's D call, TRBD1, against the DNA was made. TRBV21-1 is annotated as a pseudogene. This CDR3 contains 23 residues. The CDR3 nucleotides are TGTGCCAGCAGACTCGTGGGGGACAGGGCCCGTTTCTCACCCCACCTCTCTGGAAACACCATATATTTT. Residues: CASRLVGDRARFSPHLSGNTIYF.

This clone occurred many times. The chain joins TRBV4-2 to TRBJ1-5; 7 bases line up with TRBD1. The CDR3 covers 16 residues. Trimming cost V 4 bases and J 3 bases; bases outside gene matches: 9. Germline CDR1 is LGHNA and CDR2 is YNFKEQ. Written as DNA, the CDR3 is TGTGCCAGCAGCCTCCTGGGCGGACAGGTCAATCAGCCCCAGCATTTT. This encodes CASSLLGGQVNQPQHF.

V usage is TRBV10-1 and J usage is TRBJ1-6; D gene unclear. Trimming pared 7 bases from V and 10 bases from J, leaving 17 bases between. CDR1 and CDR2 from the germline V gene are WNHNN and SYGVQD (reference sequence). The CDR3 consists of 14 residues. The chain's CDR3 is CASTEGLWESPLHF. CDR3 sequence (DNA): TGCGCCAGCACCGAAGGACTTTGGGAATCACCCCTCCACTTT.

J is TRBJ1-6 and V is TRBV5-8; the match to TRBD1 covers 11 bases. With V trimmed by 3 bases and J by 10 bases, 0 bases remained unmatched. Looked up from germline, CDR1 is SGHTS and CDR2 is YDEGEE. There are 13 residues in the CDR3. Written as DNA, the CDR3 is TGTGCCAGCAGCTGGGACAGGGGGTCACCCCTCCACTTT. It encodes CASSWDRGSPLHF.

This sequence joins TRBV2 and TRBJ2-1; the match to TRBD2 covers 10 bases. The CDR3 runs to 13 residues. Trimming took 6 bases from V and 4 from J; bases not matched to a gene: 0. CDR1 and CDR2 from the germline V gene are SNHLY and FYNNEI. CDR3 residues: CASRAGGYNEQFF. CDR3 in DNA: TGTGCCAGCAGAGCGGGGGGGTACAATGAGCAGTTCTTC.

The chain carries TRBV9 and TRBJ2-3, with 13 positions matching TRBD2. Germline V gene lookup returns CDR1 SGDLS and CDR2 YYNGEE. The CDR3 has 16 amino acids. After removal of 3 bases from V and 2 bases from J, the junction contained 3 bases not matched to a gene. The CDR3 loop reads CASSAGTSGATDTQYF. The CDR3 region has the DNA TGTGCCAGCAGCGCCGGGACTAGCGGGGCCACAGATACGCAGTATTTT.

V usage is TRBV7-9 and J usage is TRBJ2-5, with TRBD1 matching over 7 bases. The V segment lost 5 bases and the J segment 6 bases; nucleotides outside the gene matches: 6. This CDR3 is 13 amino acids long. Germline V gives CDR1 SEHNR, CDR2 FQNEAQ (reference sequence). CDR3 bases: TGTGCCAGCAGCGCAGGGGGTATGCAGACCCAGTACTTC. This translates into CASSAGGMQTQYF.

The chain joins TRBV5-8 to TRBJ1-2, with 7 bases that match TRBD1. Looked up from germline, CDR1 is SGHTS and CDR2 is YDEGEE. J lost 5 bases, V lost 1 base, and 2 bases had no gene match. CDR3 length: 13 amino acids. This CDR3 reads CASSLNRGYGYTF. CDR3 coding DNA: TGTGCCAGCAGCTTGAACAGGGGTTATGGCTACACCTTC.

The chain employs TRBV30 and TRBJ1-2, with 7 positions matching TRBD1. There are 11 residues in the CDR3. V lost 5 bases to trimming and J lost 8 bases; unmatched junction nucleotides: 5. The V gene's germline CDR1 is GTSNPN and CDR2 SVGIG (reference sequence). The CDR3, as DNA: TGTGCCTGGGGGAGACAGGGCGGCTACACCTTC. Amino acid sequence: CAWGRQGGYTF.

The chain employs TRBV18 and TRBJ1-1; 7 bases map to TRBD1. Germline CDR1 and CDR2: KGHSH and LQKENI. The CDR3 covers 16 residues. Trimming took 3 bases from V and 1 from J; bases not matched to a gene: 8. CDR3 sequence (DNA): TGTGCCAGCTCACCGGATGACAGGGTTAGGAACACTGAAGCTTTCTTT. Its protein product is CASSPDDRVRNTEAFF. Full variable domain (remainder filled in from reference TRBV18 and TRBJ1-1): NAGVMQNPRHLVRRRGQEARLRCSPMKGHSHVYWYRQLPEEGLKFMVYLQKENIIDESGMPKERFSAEFPKEGPSILRIQQVVRGDSAAYFCASSPDDRVRNTEAFFGQGTRLTVV.

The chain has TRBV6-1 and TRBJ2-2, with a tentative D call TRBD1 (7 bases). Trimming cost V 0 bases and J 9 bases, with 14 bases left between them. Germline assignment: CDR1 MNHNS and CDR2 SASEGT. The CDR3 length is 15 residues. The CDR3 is CASSEAAGGYRELFF. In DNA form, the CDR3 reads TGTGCCAGCAGTGAAGCGGCAGGGGGGTACCGGGAGCTGTTTTTT.

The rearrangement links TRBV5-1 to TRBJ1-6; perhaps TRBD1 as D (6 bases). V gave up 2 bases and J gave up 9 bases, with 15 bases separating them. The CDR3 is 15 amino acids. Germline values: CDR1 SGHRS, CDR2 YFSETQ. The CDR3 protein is CASSFGTIGASPLHF. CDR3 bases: TGCGCCAGCAGCTTCGGGACAATCGGTGCTTCACCCCTCCACTTT.

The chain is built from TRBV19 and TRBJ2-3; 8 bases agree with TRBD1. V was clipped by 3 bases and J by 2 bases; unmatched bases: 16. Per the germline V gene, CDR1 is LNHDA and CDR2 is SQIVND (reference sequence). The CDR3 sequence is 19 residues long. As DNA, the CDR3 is TGTGCCAGTAGTATGGGGACAGGACCAGTGGGGAGTAACACAGATACGCAGTATTTT. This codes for CASSMGTGPVGSNTDTQYF.

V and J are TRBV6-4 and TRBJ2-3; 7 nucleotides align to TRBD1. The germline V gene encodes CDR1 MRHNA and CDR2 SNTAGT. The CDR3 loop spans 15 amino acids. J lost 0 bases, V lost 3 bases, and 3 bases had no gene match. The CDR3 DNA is TGTGCCAGCAGTGAGCAGGGGGTTAGCACAGATACGCAGTATTTT. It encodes CASSEQGVSTDTQYF.

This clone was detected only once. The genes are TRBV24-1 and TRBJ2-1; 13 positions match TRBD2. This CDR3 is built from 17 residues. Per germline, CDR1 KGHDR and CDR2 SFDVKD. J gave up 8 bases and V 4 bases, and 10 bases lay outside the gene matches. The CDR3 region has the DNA TGTGCCACCAGTGACCCATCGACTAGCGGGGGGTTGGATGAGCAGTTCTTC. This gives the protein CATSDPSTSGGLDEQFF.

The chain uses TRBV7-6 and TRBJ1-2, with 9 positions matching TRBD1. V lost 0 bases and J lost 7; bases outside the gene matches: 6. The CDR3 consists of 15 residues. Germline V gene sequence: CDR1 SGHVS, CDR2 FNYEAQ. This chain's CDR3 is CASSLAGQGVGGYTF. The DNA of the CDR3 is TGTGCCAGCAGCTTAGCGGGACAGGGAGTGGGTGGCTACACCTTC.

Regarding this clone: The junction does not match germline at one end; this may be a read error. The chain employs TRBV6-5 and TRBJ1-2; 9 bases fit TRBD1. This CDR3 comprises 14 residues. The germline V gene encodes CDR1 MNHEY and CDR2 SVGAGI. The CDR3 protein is CASSNLHRGPSTAF. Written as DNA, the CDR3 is TGTGCCAGCAGTAACCTGCACAGGGGGCCCTCAACCGCCTTC.

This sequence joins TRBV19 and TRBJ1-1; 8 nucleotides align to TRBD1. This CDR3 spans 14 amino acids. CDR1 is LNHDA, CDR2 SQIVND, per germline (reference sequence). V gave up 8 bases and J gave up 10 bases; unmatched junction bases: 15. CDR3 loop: CASHSPSGGVGAFF. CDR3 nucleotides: TGTGCCAGTCACTCCCCTTCAGGGGGCGTGGGAGCTTTCTTT.

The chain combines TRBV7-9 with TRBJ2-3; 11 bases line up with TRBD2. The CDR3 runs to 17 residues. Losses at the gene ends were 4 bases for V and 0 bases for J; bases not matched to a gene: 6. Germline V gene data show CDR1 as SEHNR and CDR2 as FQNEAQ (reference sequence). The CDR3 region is CASSSRLAGLSTDTQYF. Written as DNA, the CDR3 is TGTGCCAGCAGCTCACGACTAGCGGGGTTAAGCACAGATACGCAGTATTTT.

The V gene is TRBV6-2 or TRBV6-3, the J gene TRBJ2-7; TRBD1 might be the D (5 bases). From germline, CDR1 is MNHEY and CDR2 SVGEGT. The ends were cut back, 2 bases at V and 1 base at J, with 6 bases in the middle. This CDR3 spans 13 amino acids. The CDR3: CASSYGASYEQYF. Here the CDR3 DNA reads TGTGCCAGCAGTTACGGGGCATCCTACGAGCAGTACTTC.

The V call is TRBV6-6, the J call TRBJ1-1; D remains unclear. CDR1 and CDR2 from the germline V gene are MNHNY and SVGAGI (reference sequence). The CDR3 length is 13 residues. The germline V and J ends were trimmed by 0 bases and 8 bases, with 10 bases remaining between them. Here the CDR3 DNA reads TGTGCCAGCAGTTACTCTACAGCTCTGGAAGCTTTCTTT. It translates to CASSYSTALEAFF.